What follows are 26 T cell receptor beta chains derived from one specimen sequenced in a study of CD8 T cells in Susac syndrome. Random hexamers primed reverse transcription of roughly 0.45 to 1 ug RNA. TCRdb used MiXCR to reprocess the immunoSEQ multiplex PCR reads, holding one entry per CDR3 protein. The sample has approximately 280,000 distinct CDR3 sequences, about 85% seen once. The sequenced material came from CD8+ T cells from PBMCs. These receptors originate from a human donor with multiple sclerosis.

The chain couples TRBV12-3 or TRBV12-4 to TRBJ1-2; no firm D call. CDR3 length: 13 residues. V shed 4 bases and J shed 4 bases, with 10 bases lying between them. Written as DNA, the CDR3 is TGTGCCAGCAGTTCGAGTGTCCCCTATGGCTACACCTTC. Amino acids: CASSSSVPYGYTF.

The chain is built from TRBV29-1 and TRBJ1-1, with 8 bases matching TRBD1. Germline-derived CDR1 and CDR2 are SQVTM and ANQGSEA. CDR3 size: 14 residues. Germline trimming cut 6 bases from V and 8 bases from J; bases unmatched to any gene: 14. The CDR3: CSVPGGAEHPEAFF. The DNA of the CDR3 is TGCAGCGTCCCAGGGGGCGCCGAGCACCCCGAAGCTTTCTTT.

This CDR3 is CASSSGQGLAANTGELFF. For the CDR3, the DNA is TGTGCCAGCAGCTCCGGACAGGGACTAGCGGCGAACACCGGGGAGCTGTTTTTT. This chain uses TRBV7-9 with TRBJ2-2; 11 bases match TRBD2. J was trimmed by 0 bases and V by 4 bases; bases with no gene match: 7. The germline V gene has CDR1 SEHNR and CDR2 FQNEAQ (reference sequence). This CDR3 has 18 amino acids.

The V and J genes are TRBV13 and TRBJ2-1, with a weak D call TRBD2 (5 bases). Germline lookup yields CDR1 PRHDT and CDR2 FYEKMQ (reference sequence). CDR3 size: 12 residues. Deletions cut 3 bases from V and 10 bases from J, with 10 bases between. DNA of the CDR3: TGTGCCAGCAGCTTGGCCCCTAGCGAGCAGTTCTTC. It translates to CASSLAPSEQFF.

The chain recombines TRBV12-3 or TRBV12-4 with TRBJ2-7, with 9 bases identical to TRBD2. The CDR3 sequence is 15 residues long. V lost 5 bases and J lost 0; bases outside the gene matches: 5. The CDR3 sequence is CASSHLAGSSYEQYF. As DNA, the CDR3 is TGTGCCAGCAGTCATCTAGCGGGGAGCTCCTACGAGCAGTACTTC.

V and J are TRBV15 and TRBJ2-3; TRBD1 is a possible D gene (7 bases). There are 12 residues in the CDR3. Germline V gene data show CDR1 as LNHNV and CDR2 as YYDKDF (reference sequence). Trimming took 7 bases from V and 9 from J, leaving 14 bases between them. CDR3 in amino acids: CATTSGGLTQYF. CDR3 nucleotide sequence: TGTGCCACCACCTCAGGGGGGTTAACGCAGTATTTT.

DNA for the CDR3: TGTGCCAGCAGATCCGAGGCGGACTACGAGCAGTACTTC. The encoded protein is CASRSEADYEQYF. The gene calls are TRBV7-9 and TRBJ2-7; D gene unclear. Germline V CDR1 and CDR2: SEHNR, FQNEAQ (reference sequence). This CDR3 contains 13 residues. The ends were cut back, 6 bases at V and 3 bases at J, with 12 bases in the middle.

V usage is TRBV9 and J usage is TRBJ2-7, with TRBD2 as a possible D gene (6 bases). The CDR3 loop spans 13 amino acids. Per the germline V gene, CDR1 is SGDLS and CDR2 is YYNGEE. Trimming shortened V by 2 bases and J by 6 bases, and 12 bases separated the two germline ends. CDR3 protein: CASSVSGSGEQYF. The CDR3 DNA reads as TGTGCCAGCAGCGTGTCCGGGAGTGGCGAGCAGTACTTC. The entire variable domain, with the rest obtained from reference TRBV9 and TRBJ2-7, is as follows: DSGVTQTPKHLITATGQRVTLRCSPRSGDLSVYWYQQSLDQGLQFLIQYYNGEERAKGNILERFSAQQFPDLHSELNLSSLELGDSALYFCASSVSGSGEQYFGPGTRLTVT.

The chain links TRBV30 to TRBJ2-7; 10 nucleotides align to TRBD2. The germline gives CDR1 GTSNPN, CDR2 SVGIG (reference sequence). The CDR3 covers 15 residues. V was pared by 5 bases and J by 4 bases, with 11 bases of the junction left unmatched. CDR3 in DNA: TGTGCCTGGTATAAGCCGGGACTAGCGACGTACGAGCAGTACTTC. It encodes CAWYKPGLATYEQYF.

The gene calls are TRBV3-1 and TRBJ2-2; 13 bases agree with TRBD2. The V and J ends lost 4 bases and 3 bases, in that order; junction bases with no gene match: 5. The CDR3 consists of 17 residues. Germline V gene lookup returns CDR1 LGHDT and CDR2 YNNKEL (reference sequence). CDR3: CASSRRGLAGYTGELFF. The CDR3 DNA reads as TGTGCCAGCAGCCGGAGGGGACTAGCGGGGTACACCGGGGAGCTGTTTTTT.

The chain employs TRBV20-1 and TRBJ2-5; 9 nucleotides line up with TRBD2. This CDR3 is built from 16 residues. Germline assignment: CDR1 DFQATT and CDR2 SNEGSKA (reference sequence). V dropped 0 bases and J dropped 2; count of bases not matched to a gene: 7. The CDR3 loop is CSARDRKAGGQETQYF. The CDR3 DNA reads as TGCAGTGCTAGAGATAGGAAGGCGGGAGGGCAAGAGACCCAGTACTTC.

V usage is TRBV7-6 and J usage is TRBJ2-5, with D maybe TRBD2 (5 bases). CDR3 size: 14 residues. Germline CDR1 and CDR2: SGHVS and FNYEAQ. V lost 5 bases, J lost 4 bases, and 14 bases lay in between. The CDR3 sequence: CASSQLTRGETQYF. For the CDR3, the DNA is TGTGCCAGCAGCCAATTAACCCGGGGAGAGACCCAGTACTTC.

Comment on this clonotype: Because it lacks the conserved phenylalanine or tryptophan at the end, this CDR3 is likely a read error. The CDR3 sequence is CASSVPGQRNTEAFL. For the CDR3, the DNA is TGTGCCAGCAGCGTACCGGGACAAAGGAACACTGAAGCTTTCCTT. The chain joins TRBV7-9 to TRBJ1-1, with D maybe TRBD1 (6 bases). Germline-derived CDR1 and CDR2 are SEHNR and FQNEAQ (reference sequence). The CDR3 length is 15 residues. Trimming removed 5 bases from V and 1 base from J, with 14 bases in between.

The V gene is TRBV28, the J gene TRBJ1-4; D gene unclear. This CDR3 is built from 15 residues. Germline lookup yields CDR1 MDHEN and CDR2 SYDVKM. Trimming shortened V by 7 bases and J by 7 bases, and 19 bases separated the two germline ends. The CDR3 loop is CASTRGTAAFEKLFF. The DNA of the CDR3 is TGTGCCAGCACCCGAGGAACAGCAGCGTTTGAAAAACTGTTTTTT.

The chain recombines TRBV6-6 with TRBJ2-3, with 7 bases that match TRBD2. The CDR3 length is 13 residues. The germline V gene has CDR1 MNHNY and CDR2 SVGAGI (reference sequence). After removal of 6 bases from V and 4 bases from J, the junction contained 4 bases not matched to a gene. CDR3 nucleotides: TGTGCCAGCAGGTTACTAGCGTCAGATACGCAGTATTTT. Its translation is CASRLLASDTQYF.

CDR3 amino acids: CASSPAGTSFADTQYF. The CDR3 region has the DNA TGTGCCAGCAGCCCGGCAGGCACTTCTTTCGCAGATACGCAGTATTTT. This chain links TRBV27 with TRBJ2-3; D is uncertain. The germline V and J ends were trimmed by 6 bases and 4 bases, with 20 bases remaining between them. The CDR3 has 16 amino acids. CDR1 and CDR2 from the germline V gene are MNHEY and SMNVEV (reference sequence).

This rearrangement joins TRBV29-1 to TRBJ2-1; 8 positions match TRBD1. The CDR3 has 16 residues. V was pared by 4 bases and J by 0 bases, with 8 bases of the junction left unmatched. CDR1 SQVTM and CDR2 ANQGSEA come from the germline V gene. CDR3 DNA: TGCAGCGTTGCGGGACAGACAGGGGACTCCTACAATGAGCAGTTCTTC. Translated, it gives CSVAGQTGDSYNEQFF.

This sequence joins TRBV20-1 and TRBJ2-7; TRBD2 might be the D (5 bases). Germline CDR1 DFQATT, CDR2 SNEGSKA (reference sequence). The V gene lost 5 bases and the J gene lost 3 bases, with 8 bases spanning the gap. This CDR3 has 11 amino acids. For the CDR3, the DNA is TGCAGTGCTCAAGAGGGCTACGAGCAGTACTTC. Its protein is CSAQEGYEQYF.

J is TRBJ2-1 and V is TRBV7-8, with D maybe TRBD1 (5 bases). This CDR3 comprises 15 residues. Trimming cost V 6 bases and J 5 bases, with 17 bases left between them. CDR1 is SGHVS, CDR2 FQNEAQ, per germline. The CDR3 sequence: CASRRGGGQNNEQFF. The DNA for the CDR3 is TGTGCCAGCAGACGTGGCGGTGGACAAAACAATGAGCAGTTCTTC.

The table lists this clonotype with a count of one. The rearrangement joins TRBV10-3 to TRBJ2-7; 12 positions match TRBD1. CDR1 ENHRY and CDR2 SYGVKD come from the germline V gene. The length of the CDR3 is 13 residues. The V and J ends lost 8 bases and 5 bases, in that order; junction bases with no gene match: 4. CDR3 region: CAIPGQGADEQYF. For the CDR3, the DNA is TGTGCCATCCCGGGACAGGGGGCGGACGAGCAGTACTTC.

V and J are TRBV29-1 and TRBJ2-7, with D unclear. Germline V gene lookup returns CDR1 SQVTM and CDR2 ANQGSEA. The CDR3 has 12 amino acids. V was clipped by 0 bases and J by 3 bases, with 6 bases between them. The CDR3 sequence is CSVEDIGYEQYF. CDR3 coding DNA: TGCAGCGTTGAAGATATTGGCTACGAGCAGTACTTC.

The V call is TRBV7-9, the J call TRBJ2-3, with 11 nucleotides matching TRBD2. The CDR3 runs to 17 residues. The germline CDR1 and CDR2 sequences are SEHNR and FQNEAQ (reference sequence). With V trimmed by 5 bases and J by 0 bases, 7 bases remained unmatched. CDR3 protein: CASSQGLAVASTDTQYF. CDR3 sequence (DNA): TGTGCCAGCAGCCAGGGACTAGCGGTAGCTAGCACAGATACGCAGTATTTT.

This chain uses TRBV20-1 with TRBJ2-1; D is possibly TRBD2 (6 bases). Trimming stripped 0 bases from V and 4 bases from J, with 19 bases between. Germline V gene data show CDR1 as DFQATT and CDR2 as SNEGSKA (reference sequence). This CDR3 is 17 amino acids long. In DNA form, the CDR3 reads TGCAGTGCTAGAGATGAGGAGGGGAAAGATTTTTACAATGAGCAGTTCTTC. Amino acids: CSARDEEGKDFYNEQFF.

The genes are TRBV7-9 and TRBJ1-1; 9 nucleotides agree with TRBD1. Germline V gene sequence: CDR1 SEHNR, CDR2 FQNEAQ (reference sequence). The CDR3 spans 16 residues. V shed 5 bases, J shed 5 bases, and the junction held 12 bases outside the gene matches. The CDR3 protein is CASSTTTGGLRTEAFF. In nucleotides, the CDR3 is TGTGCCAGCAGCACAACGACAGGGGGGTTGCGGACTGAAGCTTTCTTT.

Concerning this clonotype: A read error may produce the germline difference seen at one junction end. The chain couples TRBV5-1 to TRBJ2-6; 7 bases fit TRBD1. The CDR3 covers 17 residues. The V gene's germline CDR1 is SGHRS and CDR2 YFSETQ. CDR3 bases: TGCGCCAGTCGCTCCTGGGACAGCTACTCTGGGGCCAACGTCCTGATTTTC. It translates to CASRSWDSYSGANVLIF.

This chain uses TRBV28 with TRBJ1-1; no reliable D call. The CDR3 extends over 13 amino acids. Trimming left V 1 base short and J 7 bases short, with 10 bases between. Germline V gene data show CDR1 as MDHEN and CDR2 as SYDVKM. Here the CDR3 DNA reads TGTGCCAGCAGTTTATTCACTAGCGATGAAGCTTTCTTT. Amino acids: CASSLFTSDEAFF.